Sequencing of this TCR beta chain was carried out in a study of graft-versus-host responses after intestinal transplantation. Study context: Anti-thymocyte globulin induction preceded roughly 3 years of tacrolimus and steroid maintenance in all recipients. Study-level results: Individuals carrying graft-donor T cell macrochimerism showed high graft-versus-host to host-versus-graft clonal ratios in allografts. HvG clone declines early post-transplant were associated with peak circulating GvH levels. Recipient-marrow GvH clones were detected, some having first appeared in ileum or blood.

The assay was immunoSEQ multiplex PCR, and TCRdb's table has in-frame clones only and misses some. There are about 85,000 clones in the sample; about four fifths occur only once, and about 0.8% lies in the top ten. V was clipped by 5 bases and J by 0 bases, with 9 bases between them. Germline V lookup: CDR1 LNHNV, CDR2 YYDKDF (reference sequence). CDR3 length: 14 residues. As concerns this clone: Antigen: not known.

This TCR came from a human donor who received an intestinal transplant. The chain couples TRBV15 to TRBJ2-3; TRBD2 is a possible D gene (6 bases). The sample here was unstimulated CD4+ T cells sorted from spleen or lymph node cells, taken before intestinal transplant. CDR3 nucleotide sequence: TGTGCCACCAGCGGGGGGAAGAGCACAGATACGCAGTATTTT. Its protein is CATSGGKSTDTQYF.